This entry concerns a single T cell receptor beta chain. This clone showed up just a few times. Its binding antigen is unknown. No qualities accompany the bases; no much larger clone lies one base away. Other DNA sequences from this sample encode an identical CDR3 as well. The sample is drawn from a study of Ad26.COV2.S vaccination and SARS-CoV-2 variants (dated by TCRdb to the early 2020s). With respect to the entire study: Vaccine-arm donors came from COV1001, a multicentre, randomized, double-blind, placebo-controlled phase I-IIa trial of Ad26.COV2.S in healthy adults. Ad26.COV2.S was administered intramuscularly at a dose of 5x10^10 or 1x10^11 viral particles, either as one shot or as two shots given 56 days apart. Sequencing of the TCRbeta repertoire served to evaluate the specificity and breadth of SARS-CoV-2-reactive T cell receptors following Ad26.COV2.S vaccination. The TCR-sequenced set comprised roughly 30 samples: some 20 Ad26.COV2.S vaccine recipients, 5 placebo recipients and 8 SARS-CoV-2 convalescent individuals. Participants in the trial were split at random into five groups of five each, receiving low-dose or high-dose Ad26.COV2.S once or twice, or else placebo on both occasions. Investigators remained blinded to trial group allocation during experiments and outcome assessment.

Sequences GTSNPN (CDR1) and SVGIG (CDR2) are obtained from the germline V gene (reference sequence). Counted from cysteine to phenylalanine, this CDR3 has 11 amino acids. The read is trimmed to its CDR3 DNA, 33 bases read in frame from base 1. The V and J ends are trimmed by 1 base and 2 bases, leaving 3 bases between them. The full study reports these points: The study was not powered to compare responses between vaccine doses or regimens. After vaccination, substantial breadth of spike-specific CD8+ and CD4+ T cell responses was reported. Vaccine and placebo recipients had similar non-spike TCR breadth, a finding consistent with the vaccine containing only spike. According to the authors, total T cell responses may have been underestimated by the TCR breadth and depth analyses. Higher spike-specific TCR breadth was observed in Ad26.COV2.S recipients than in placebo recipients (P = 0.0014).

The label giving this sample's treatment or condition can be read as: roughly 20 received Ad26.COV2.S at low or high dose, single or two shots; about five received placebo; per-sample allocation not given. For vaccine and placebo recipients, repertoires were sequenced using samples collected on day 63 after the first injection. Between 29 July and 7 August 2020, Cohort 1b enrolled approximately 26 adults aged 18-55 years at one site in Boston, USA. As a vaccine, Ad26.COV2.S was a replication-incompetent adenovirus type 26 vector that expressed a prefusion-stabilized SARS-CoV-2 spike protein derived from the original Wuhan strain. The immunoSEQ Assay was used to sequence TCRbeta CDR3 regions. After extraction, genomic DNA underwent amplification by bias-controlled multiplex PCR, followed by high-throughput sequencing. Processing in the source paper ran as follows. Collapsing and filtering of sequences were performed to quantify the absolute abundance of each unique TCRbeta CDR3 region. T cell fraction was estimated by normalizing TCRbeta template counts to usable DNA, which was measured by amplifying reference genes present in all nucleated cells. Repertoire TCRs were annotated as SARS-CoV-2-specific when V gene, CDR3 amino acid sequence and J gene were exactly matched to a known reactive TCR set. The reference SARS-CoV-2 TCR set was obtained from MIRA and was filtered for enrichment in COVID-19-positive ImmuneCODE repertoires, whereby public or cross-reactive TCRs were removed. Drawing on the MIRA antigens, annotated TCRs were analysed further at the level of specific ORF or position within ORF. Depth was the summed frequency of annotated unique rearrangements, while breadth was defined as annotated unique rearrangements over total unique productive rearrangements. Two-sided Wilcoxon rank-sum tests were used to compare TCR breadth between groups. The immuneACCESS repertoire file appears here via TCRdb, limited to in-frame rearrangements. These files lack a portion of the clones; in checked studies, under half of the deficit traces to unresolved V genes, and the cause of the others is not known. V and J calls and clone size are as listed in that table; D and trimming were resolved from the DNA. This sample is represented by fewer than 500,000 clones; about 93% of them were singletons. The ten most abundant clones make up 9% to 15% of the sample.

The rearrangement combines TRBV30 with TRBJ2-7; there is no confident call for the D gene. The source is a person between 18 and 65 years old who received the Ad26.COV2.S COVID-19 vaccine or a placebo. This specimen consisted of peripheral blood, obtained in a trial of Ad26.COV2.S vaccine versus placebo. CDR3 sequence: CAWSGTYEQYF. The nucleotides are TGTGCCTGGAGTGGGACCTACGAGCAGTACTTC.